The 27 T cell receptor beta chains reported below all come from one sample, sequenced in a study of blood T cell repertoires in COVID-19. Sequencing used immunoSEQ multiplex PCR; TCRdb keeps in-frame clones, though not all of them. This repertoire shows 100,000 to 150,000 clones, 70% to 75% found once; its top ten account for around 5.2%. The sample taken for sequencing was peripheral blood. The receptors come from a man in his sixties with acute or convalescent COVID-19.

In this sample, this clone turned up a few times. This chain connects TRBV19 to TRBJ1-6, with 8 bases aligning to TRBD1. V lost 4 bases and J lost 8; bases outside the gene matches: 13. The CDR3 loop spans 17 amino acids. Germline V gene data show CDR1 as LNHDA and CDR2 as SQIVND (reference sequence). Here the CDR3 reads CASSNPRGQGKDSPLHF. CDR3 coding DNA: TGTGCCAGTAGTAACCCAAGAGGACAGGGAAAGGATTCACCCCTCCACTTT.

This clone was observed a few times. The V and J genes are TRBV12-5 and TRBJ2-1, with TRBD2 matching over 10 bases. This CDR3 comprises 20 residues. After removal of 1 base from V and 3 bases from J, the junction contained 15 bases not matched to a gene. Germline CDR1 and CDR2: LGHNT and FRNRAP. Here the CDR3 reads CASGLAPRGVAGGLYNEQFF. The DNA of the CDR3 is TGTGCTAGTGGTTTGGCCCCCCGAGGGGTAGCGGGGGGACTCTACAATGAGCAGTTCTTC.

The genes are TRBV6-5 and TRBJ1-2; TRBD1 aligns across 9 bases. J lost 8 bases, V lost 5 bases, and 12 bases had no gene match. Germline V lookup: CDR1 MNHEY, CDR2 SVGAGI. This CDR3 is built from 15 residues. The CDR3 nucleotides are TGTGCCAGCAGTCACAGGGACAGGGTGAGAAGAGGCTACACCTTC. This codes for CASSHRDRVRRGYTF.

This chain joins TRBV2 and TRBJ2-3; D may be TRBD2 (5 bases). CDR1 is SNHLY and CDR2 is FYNNEI in the germline V gene. V shed 2 bases and J shed 3 bases, with 9 bases lying between them. The CDR3 is 14 residues long. CDR3 amino acids: CASSELLETDTQYF. CDR3 DNA: TGTGCCAGCAGTGAATTACTAGAGACAGATACGCAGTATTTT.

The V and J genes are TRBV6-4 and TRBJ2-5, with TRBD1 as a possible D gene (6 bases). Trimming stripped 1 base from V and 5 bases from J, with 14 bases between. CDR3 length: 15 amino acids. In germline, CDR1 is MRHNA, CDR2 SNTAGT. In DNA, the CDR3 is TGTGCCAGCAGTGACTGGGACACCCTTTGGGAGACCCAGTACTTC. Residues: CASSDWDTLWETQYF.

The rearrangement joins TRBV5-1 to TRBJ1-1; 7 nucleotides align to TRBD1. Germline CDR1 SGHRS, CDR2 YFSETQ. The CDR3 is 16 residues long. J gave up 4 bases and V 0 bases, and 9 bases lay outside the gene matches. The CDR3, as DNA: TGCGCCAGCAGCTTGGATCCCCAGGGGGGTGGCACTGAAGCTTTCTTT. This gives the protein CASSLDPQGGGTEAFF. The full variable domain, completed using reference TRBV5-1 and TRBJ1-1, is KAGVTQTPRYLIKTRGQQVTLSCSPISGHRSVSWYQQTPGQGLQFLFEYFSETQRNKGNFPGRFSGRQFSNSRSEMNVSTLELGDSALYLCASSLDPQGGGTEAFFGQGTRLTVV.

The CDR3 sequence: CASSFSSGGNTDTQYF. The CDR3 bases are TGTGCCAGCAGCTTCTCTAGCGGGGGCAACACAGATACGCAGTATTTT. V gene TRBV7-6 combines with J gene TRBJ2-3; 10 bases line up with TRBD2. CDR1 SGHVS and CDR2 FNYEAQ come from the germline V gene. Losses at the gene ends were 3 bases for V and 2 bases for J; bases not matched to a gene: 5. The CDR3 consists of 16 residues. Full variable domain (remainder filled in from reference TRBV7-6 and TRBJ2-3): GAGVSQSPRYKVTKRGQDVALRCDPISGHVSLYWYRQALGQGPEFLTYFNYEAQQDKSGLPNDRFSAERPEGSISTLTIQRTEQRDSAMYRCASSFSSGGNTDTQYFGPGTRLTVL.

This rearrangement joins TRBV19 to TRBJ2-5; 7 bases match TRBD2. Germline V gene lookup returns CDR1 LNHDA and CDR2 SQIVND (reference sequence). This CDR3 is 14 amino acids long. V lost 1 base to trimming and J lost 1 base; unmatched junction nucleotides: 0. As DNA, the CDR3 is TGTGCCAGTAGTATAGGCGGGGGCCAAGAGACCCAGTACTTC. Encoded protein: CASSIGGGQETQYF. Full variable domain (missing parts from reference TRBV19 and TRBJ2-5): DGGITQSPKYLFRKEGQNVTLSCEQNLNHDAMYWYRQDPGQGLRLIYYSQIVNDFQKGDIAEGYSVSREKKESFPLTVTSAQKNPTAFYLCASSIGGGQETQYFGPGTRLLVL.

This chain uses TRBV5-5 with TRBJ1-2; 9 bases fit TRBD1. The CDR3 runs to 14 residues. CDR1 is SGHKS, CDR2 YYEKEE, per germline (reference sequence). Trimming at V came to 4 bases and at J to 3 bases, leaving 4 bases not matched to a gene. The CDR3 loop reads CASSRDRAYYGYTF. CDR3 DNA sequence: TGTGCCAGCAGCAGGGACAGGGCCTACTATGGCTACACCTTC.

This clone was counted at least ten times. V gene TRBV10-2 combines with J gene TRBJ2-7, with 8 bases fitting TRBD1. CDR1 is WSHSY, CDR2 SAAADI, per germline. The junction had 9 bases not matched to a gene; V was cut back by 4 bases and J by 7 bases. This CDR3 is built from 14 residues. CDR3: CASSVGQGASEQYF. CDR3 nucleotide sequence: TGCGCCAGCAGTGTAGGGCAGGGGGCCTCAGAGCAGTACTTC.

The chain carries TRBV5-1 and TRBJ2-3, with TRBD2 matching over 11 bases. CDR1 and CDR2 from the germline V gene are SGHRS and YFSETQ. The CDR3 covers 17 residues. J gave up 3 bases and V 4 bases, and 10 bases lay outside the gene matches. In nucleotides, the CDR3 is TGCGCCAGCAGCCCGCCCTTACTAGCGGGAGATACAGATACGCAGTATTTT. This codes for CASSPPLLAGDTDTQYF.

The table lists this clone with a few counts. CDR3 sequence: CASSSWTGRRQETQYF. CDR3 in DNA: TGTGCCAGCAGCTCTTGGACAGGGCGGAGGCAAGAGACCCAGTACTTC. The chain couples TRBV5-8 to TRBJ2-5; TRBD1 aligns across 8 bases. The trim removed 3 bases at V and 2 bases at J, leaving 9 bases unmatched. Germline V gene sequence: CDR1 SGHTS, CDR2 YDEGEE. The length of the CDR3 is 16 residues.

The V and J genes are TRBV7-9 and TRBJ2-3, with 10 bases aligning to TRBD2. CDR3 length equals 16 residues. V lost 1 base, J lost 6 bases, and 7 bases stayed unmatched. CDR1 and CDR2 from the germline V gene are SEHNR and FQNEAQ (reference sequence). CDR3 DNA: TGTGCCAGCAGCTTAGACGCTAGCGGGAGTTACGATACGCAGTATTTT. This codes for CASSLDASGSYDTQYF.

The J gene is TRBJ1-5, the V gene TRBV6-5, with D perhaps TRBD1 (6 bases). V was clipped by 6 bases and J by 5 bases, with 17 bases between them. Germline CDR1 is MNHEY and CDR2 is SVGAGI. The CDR3 totals 15 residues. CDR3 sequence: CASSPGDTYYQPQHF. DNA for the CDR3: TGTGCCAGCAGCCCCGGGGACACCTATTATCAGCCCCAGCATTTT.

Points on this clone: With a much larger clone just one base away, this may be a read error. This sample also contains other DNA sequences that code for the same CDR3. The chain is built from TRBV6-2 or TRBV6-3 and TRBJ2-7; D is perhaps TRBD2 (5 bases). The CDR3 consists of 13 residues. The germline gives CDR1 MNHEY, CDR2 SVGEGT. Trimming removed 4 bases from V and 2 bases from J, with 9 bases in between. The CDR3 here is CASSFSGAYEQYF. DNA of the CDR3: TGTGCCAGCAGTTTCAGCGGCGCCTACGAGCAGTACTTC.

This clone was counted a single time. The chain carries TRBV5-1 and TRBJ2-3, with TRBD2 matching 9 bases. The CDR3 sequence is 17 residues long. V lost 2 bases to trimming and J lost 2 bases; unmatched junction nucleotides: 9. Germline V gene lookup returns CDR1 SGHRS and CDR2 YFSETQ. The CDR3 is CASSFLGAGGTTDTQYF. CDR3 bases: TGCGCCAGCAGCTTCCTTGGTGCGGGGGGGACCACAGATACGCAGTATTTT.

The rearrangement joins TRBV30 to TRBJ2-2; D remains ambiguous. V was pared by 0 bases and J by 5 bases, with 13 bases between. Germline values: CDR1 GTSNPN, CDR2 SVGIG (reference sequence). The CDR3 contains 15 residues. The CDR3 is CAWSVVAFRTGELFF. The CDR3 DNA is TGTGCCTGGAGTGTAGTCGCCTTCCGGACCGGGGAGCTGTTTTTT.

This chain links TRBV11-2 with TRBJ2-1, with D unclear. The CDR3 is 14 residues long. Germline V lookup: CDR1 SGHAT, CDR2 FQNNGV. V was cut by 0 bases and J by 9 bases, with 12 bases left in between. The CDR3 coding sequence is TGTGCCAGCAGCTTAGATCTAGTCGTCCTTGAGCAGTTCTTC. Translated, it gives CASSLDLVVLEQFF.

This chain uses TRBV5-1 with TRBJ1-4; 9 nucleotides align to TRBD1. Germline lookup yields CDR1 SGHRS and CDR2 YFSETQ. The length of the CDR3 is 15 residues. J lost 7 bases, V lost 0 bases, and 4 bases had no gene match. In nucleotides, the CDR3 is TGCGCCAGCAGCTTGGGGGACAGGGATACTGAAAAACTGTTTTTT. Amino acids: CASSLGDRDTEKLFF.

This sequence joins TRBV7-9 and TRBJ2-1; D gene unclear. Deletions cut 3 bases from V and 5 bases from J, with 14 bases between. Germline V gene lookup returns CDR1 SEHNR and CDR2 FQNEAQ (reference sequence). The CDR3 runs to 15 residues. This CDR3 reads CASSFSPNLNNEQFF. CDR3 sequence (DNA): TGTGCCAGCAGCTTTAGCCCCAACCTCAACAATGAGCAGTTCTTC.

The chain has TRBV10-3 and TRBJ1-2; D is ambiguous. CDR1 and CDR2 (germline): ENHRY, SYGVKD. With 3 bases removed from V and 1 base from J, the gap between germline ends came to 9 bases. This CDR3 contains 14 residues. The chain's CDR3 is CAISDGNYNYGYTF. The DNA for the CDR3 is TGTGCCATCAGTGACGGAAACTATAACTATGGCTACACCTTC.

The rearrangement uses TRBV7-2 and TRBJ2-5; 11 bases are a match to TRBD2. The CDR3 sequence is 16 residues long. The V gene's germline CDR1 is SGHTA and CDR2 FQGNSA. J lost 7 bases, V lost 1 base, and 8 bases had no gene match. The CDR3 sequence is CASSLGGLAAIRTQYF. CDR3 sequence (DNA): TGTGCCAGCAGCTTAGGGGGACTAGCGGCGATAAGGACCCAGTACTTC.

The CDR3 region has the DNA TGTGCCAGCAGCCCCACGACAGGGCCTAACGAGCAGTACTTC. Translated, it gives CASSPTTGPNEQYF. V and J are TRBV14 and TRBJ2-7; 7 nucleotides align to TRBD1. V was pared by 4 bases and J by 5 bases, with 8 bases of the junction left unmatched. CDR3 size: 14 residues. The V gene's germline CDR1 is SGHDN and CDR2 FVKESK.

V and J are TRBV7-2 and TRBJ2-3; a possible D gene is TRBD1 (5 bases). Trimming stripped 2 bases from V and 0 bases from J, with 6 bases between. The length of the CDR3 is 14 residues. The germline CDR1 and CDR2 sequences are SGHTA and FQGNSA. CDR3 sequence reads: CASSLRQSTDTQYF. The CDR3 nucleotides read TGTGCCAGCAGCTTAAGACAGAGCACAGATACGCAGTATTTT.

The V call is TRBV3-1 (or the pseudogene TRBV3-2), the J call TRBJ2-1; the D gene is possibly TRBD2 (5 bases). The germline gives CDR1 LGHDT, CDR2 YNNKEL (reference sequence). There are 13 residues in the CDR3. Trimming left V 1 base short and J 10 bases short, with 11 bases between. Written as DNA, the CDR3 is TGTGCCAGCAGCCAAGGAGGGCTCGGGGAGCAGTTCTTC. As protein: CASSQGGLGEQFF.

The chain combines TRBV11-2 with TRBJ2-2, with 7 bases identical to TRBD1. V trimming: 3 bases; J trimming: 6 bases; junction bases outside the gene matches: 7. The CDR3 contains 15 residues. CDR1 SGHAT and CDR2 FQNNGV come from the germline V gene. The CDR3 DNA is TGTGCCAGCAGCTTGGGCAGGGGGAATCCCGGGGAGCTGTTTTTT. It specifies CASSLGRGNPGELFF.

The J gene is TRBJ2-5, the V gene TRBV25-1, with D hard to call. Trimming took off 5 bases at V and 4 bases at J, with 2 bases between the two ends. Germline V gene lookup returns CDR1 MGHDK and CDR2 SYGVNS. This CDR3 is 10 amino acids long. The CDR3 nucleotides are TGTGCCAGCAGTCGAGAGACCCAGTACTTC. Encoded protein: CASSRETQYF.